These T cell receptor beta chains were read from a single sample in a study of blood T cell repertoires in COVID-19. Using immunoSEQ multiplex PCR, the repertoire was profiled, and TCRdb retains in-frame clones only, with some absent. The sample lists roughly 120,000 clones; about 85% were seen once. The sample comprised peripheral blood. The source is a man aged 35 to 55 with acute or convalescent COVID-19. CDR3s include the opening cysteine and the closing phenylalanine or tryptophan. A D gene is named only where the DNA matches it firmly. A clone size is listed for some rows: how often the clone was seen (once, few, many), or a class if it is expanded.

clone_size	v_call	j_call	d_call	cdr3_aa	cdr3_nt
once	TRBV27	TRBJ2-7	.	CTTAGVCLIISYEQYF	TGTACCACAGCAGGGGTATGCCTAATTATCTCCTACGAGCAGTACTTC
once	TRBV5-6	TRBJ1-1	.	CASSIALRAAITEAFF	TGTGCCAGCAGCATAGCTCTGAGGGCGGCAATCACTGAAGCTTTCTTT
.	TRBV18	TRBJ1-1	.	CASSPGGGDTEAFF	TGTGCCAGCTCACCGGGGGGGGGCGACACTGAAGCTTTCTTT
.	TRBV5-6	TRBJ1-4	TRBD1	CASSSLGATGGGEKLFF	TGTGCCAGCAGCTCGCTCGGGGCAACAGGGGGCGGTGAAAAACTGTTTTTT
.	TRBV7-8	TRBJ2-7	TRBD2	CASSLGAGGSNLYEQYF	TGTGCCAGCAGCTTAGGAGCGGGGGGCTCAAACCTCTACGAGCAGTACTTC
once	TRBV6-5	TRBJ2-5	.	CASSYSGQQETQYF	TGTGCCAGCAGTTACTCGGGACAACAAGAGACCCAGTACTTC
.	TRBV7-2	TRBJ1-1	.	CASSRDRNTEAFF	TGTGCCAGCAGTAGAGACAGGAACACTGAAGCTTTCTTT
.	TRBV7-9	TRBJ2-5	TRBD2	CASSMSLSGEETQYF	TGTGCCAGCAGCATGTCCCTTAGCGGGGAAGAGACCCAGTACTTC
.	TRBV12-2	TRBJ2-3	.	CASRWEGGPTDTQYF	TGTGCAAGTCGCTGGGAGGGGGGCCCCACAGATACGCAGTATTTT
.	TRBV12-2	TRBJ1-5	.	CASRLALFQRAPGIYNQPQHF	TGTGCAAGTCGCTTAGCGCTTTTCCAGAGGGCCCCGGGAATATATAATCAGCCCCAGCATTTT
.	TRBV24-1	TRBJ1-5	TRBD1	CATSDLTGEPQHF	TGTGCCACCAGTGACCTGACAGGGGAGCCCCAGCATTTT
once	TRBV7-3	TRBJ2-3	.	CASSLSKSDTQYF	TGTGCCAGCAGCTTAAGTAAATCAGATACGCAGTATTTT
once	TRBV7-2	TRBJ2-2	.	CAIHGGELFF	TGTGCCATCCACGGCGGGGAGCTGTTTTTT
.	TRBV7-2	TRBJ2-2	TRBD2	CASSRSSGGPGTGELFF	TGTGCCAGCAGCCGCTCTAGCGGGGGCCCGGGCACCGGGGAGCTGTTTTTT
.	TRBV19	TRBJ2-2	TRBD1	CASSMTGANTGELFF	TGTGCCAGTAGTATGACAGGGGCGAACACCGGGGAGCTGTTTTTT
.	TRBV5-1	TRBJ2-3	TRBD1	CASSPGTGYQQYF	TGCGCCAGCAGCCCTGGGACAGGGTATCAGCAGTATTTT
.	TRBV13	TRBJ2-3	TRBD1	CASSLGDRPSEYF	TGTGCCAGCAGCTTAGGGGACAGGCCCTCTGAGTATTTT
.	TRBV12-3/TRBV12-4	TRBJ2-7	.	CASSLGYSYEQYF	TGTGCCAGCAGTTTAGGCTATTCCTACGAGCAGTACTTC
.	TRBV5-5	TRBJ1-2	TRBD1	CASSPQTGAYGYTF	TGTGCCAGCAGCCCCCAGACAGGGGCCTATGGCTACACCTTC
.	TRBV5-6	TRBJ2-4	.	CASSWGDSRGIQYF	TGTGCCAGCAGCTGGGGGGACAGTAGGGGCATTCAGTACTTC
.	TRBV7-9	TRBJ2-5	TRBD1	CASSPSPTGAQETQYF	TGTGCCAGCAGCCCAAGTCCTACAGGGGCCCAAGAGACCCAGTACTTC
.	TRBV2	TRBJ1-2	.	CASSERDISIYGYTF	TGTGCCAGCAGTGAACGGGACATCTCGATCTATGGCTACACCTTC
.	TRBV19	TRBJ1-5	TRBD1	CASSPGTGAINQPQHF	TGTGCCAGTAGTCCCGGGACAGGGGCGATCAATCAGCCCCAGCATTTT
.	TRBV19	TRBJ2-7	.	CASSSRVVAPINEQYF	TGTGCCAGTAGTAGTCGGGTCGTCGCCCCTATAAACGAGCAGTACTTC
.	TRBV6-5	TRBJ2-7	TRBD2	CASSIGRGGPSEQYF	TGTGCCAGCAGTATTGGGCGGGGGGGCCCTAGCGAGCAGTACTTC
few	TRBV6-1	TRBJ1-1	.	CASSEYPGMNTEAFF	TGTGCCAGCAGTGAATACCCAGGGATGAACACTGAAGCTTTCTTT
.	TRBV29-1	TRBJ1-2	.	CSVEAPGTSGYTF	TGCAGCGTTGAAGCTCCCGGGACAAGCGGCTACACCTTC